This TCR beta chain was obtained from a study of blood T cell repertoires in COVID-19. Repertoires were generated with immunoSEQ multiplex PCR, while TCRdb's copy carries only in-frame clones and drops some. The sample includes around 270,000 clones, approximately 83% of them seen just once. Germline V gene data show CDR1 as KGHSH and CDR2 as LQKENI. The length of the CDR3 is 16 residues. The V gene lost 3 bases and the J gene lost 5 bases, with 16 bases spanning the gap. This TCR was recovered from a woman aged 25-40 years who had recovered from COVID-19. The source material was PBMCs or T cells enriched from blood (not recorded which). The V call is TRBV18, the J call TRBJ2-2; tentatively, D is TRBD2 (7 bases). The CDR3 DNA follows: TGTGCCAGCTCACCCAGGGGCGGGAGTGATACCGGGGAGCTGTTTTTT. This gives the protein CASSPRGGSDTGELFF.